Listed below are T cell receptor beta chains from one sample, sequenced in a study of T cell clones after liver transplantation. Some clones are missing from TCRdb's copy, which holds only in-frame ones; the method was immunoSEQ multiplex PCR. The sample yields 65,000 to 80,000 clones, 75% to 90% seen once. The sample here was CD4+ T cells from blood, taken at the 22-month timepoint. These receptor sequences come from a human patient who received a liver transplant. Some T cells may be transferred from the graft donor. Each CDR3 is given with its conserved first and last residue. A D gene is named only where the DNA matches it firmly. A row's size may be missing; if present it is once, few, many or a size class.

length: 13
J: TRBJ2-5
size: .
V: TRBV7-7
D: .
DNA: TGTGCTAGCAGCCCGGACAGCGAAGAGACCCAGTACTTC
CDR3: CASSPDSEETQYF

length: 15
J: TRBJ2-3
size: .
V: TRBV5-4
D: .
DNA: TGTGCCAGCAGCTCAACCTCCTCAGCGAGAGATACGCAGTATTTT
CDR3: CASSSTSSARDTQYF

length: 14
J: TRBJ1-5
size: .
V: TRBV19
D: .
DNA: TGTGCCAGTAAACTTGATTTTTCCGGGATGCCCCAGCATTTT
CDR3: CASKLDFSGMPQHF

length: 13
J: TRBJ2-1
size: .
V: TRBV27
D: .
DNA: TGTGCCAGCAGGAGGTCCCTTTACAATGAGCAGTTCTTC
CDR3: CASRRSLYNEQFF

length: 15
J: TRBJ2-2
size: .
V: TRBV6-5
D: .
DNA: TGTGCCAGCTCCTATGGGGGGGCCAGGATCGGGGAGCTGTTTTTT
CDR3: CASSYGGARIGELFF

length: 15
J: TRBJ2-3
size: .
V: TRBV19
D: TRBD2
DNA: TGTGCCAGCCTCCCTGGCGGGGGGAAACGAGATACGCAGTATTTT
CDR3: CASLPGGGKRDTQYF

length: 14
J: TRBJ1-2
size: once
V: TRBV6-5
D: .
DNA: TGTGCCAGCAGTTACCGAGGGGGTAACTATGGCTACACCTTC
CDR3: CASSYRGGNYGYTF

length: 15
J: TRBJ2-3
size: .
V: TRBV28
D: TRBD2
DNA: TGTGCCAGCAGTCCTCCGGTAGCGGGAGGAGATACGCAGTATTTT
CDR3: CASSPPVAGGDTQYF

length: 12
J: TRBJ1-2
size: .
V: TRBV21-1
D: .
DNA: TGTGCCAGCAGCAGCAAAGCGGATGGCTACACCTTC
CDR3: CASSSKADGYTF

length: 13
J: TRBJ2-7
size: once
V: TRBV25-1
D: .
DNA: TGTGCCAGCAGTGACGACATAACAGAGGAGCAGTACTTC
CDR3: CASSDDITEEQYF

length: 14
J: TRBJ1-4
size: .
V: TRBV4-3
D: .
DNA: TGCGCCAGCAGCTTAGGGAGGAACGTTGAAAAACTGTTTTTT
CDR3: CASSLGRNVEKLFF

length: 18
J: TRBJ2-6
size: .
V: TRBV27
D: .
DNA: TGTGCCAGCAGTTTCCGTCCCCCCAGTAGCGCTGGGGCCAACGTCCTGACTTTC
CDR3: CASSFRPPSSAGANVLTF

length: 14
J: TRBJ1-1
size: .
V: TRBV5-1
D: .
DNA: TGCGCCAGCAGCTTGGGTCAGGGGACGACTGAAGCTTTCTTT
CDR3: CASSLGQGTTEAFF

length: 15
J: TRBJ2-5
size: .
V: TRBV9
D: TRBD1
DNA: TGTGCCAGCAGCGATACAGGGGATTACCGGGAGACCCAGTACTTC
CDR3: CASSDTGDYRETQYF

length: 15
J: TRBJ1-6
size: .
V: TRBV2
D: .
DNA: TGTGCCAGCAGTGAATCAGGGGTTATCTATTCACCCCTCCACTTT
CDR3: CASSESGVIYSPLHF

length: 17
J: TRBJ1-5
size: .
V: TRBV21-1
D: .
DNA: TGTGCCAGCAGCAAAGCAGGAGGACAGAGAAGCAATCAGCCCCAGCATTTT
CDR3: CASSKAGGQRSNQPQHF

length: 15
J: TRBJ2-1
size: .
V: TRBV6-6
D: TRBD2
DNA: TGTGCCAGCAGTCTAGCGGGGGGATACTACAATGAGCAGTTCTTC
CDR3: CASSLAGGYYNEQFF

length: 16
J: TRBJ2-7
size: .
V: TRBV6-6
D: .
DNA: TGTGCCAGCAGCCCGCGTCGAGGGGGGGCTAGGTACGAGCAGTACTTC
CDR3: CASSPRRGGARYEQYF

length: 14
J: TRBJ1-6
size: .
V: TRBV7-2
D: TRBD1
DNA: TGTGCCAGCAGCTTGGGACAGGATAATTCACCCCTCCACTTT
CDR3: CASSLGQDNSPLHF

length: 14
J: TRBJ2-3
size: .
V: TRBV7-3
D: .
DNA: TGTGCCAGCAGCTTTTCTGGTTCGGAAGATACGCAGTATTTT
CDR3: CASSFSGSEDTQYF

length: 14
J: TRBJ1-5
size: .
V: TRBV5-6
D: .
DNA: TGTGCCAGCAGCTTGGTAGGCTATAATCAGCCCCAGCATTTT
CDR3: CASSLVGYNQPQHF

length: 15
J: TRBJ2-7
size: once
V: TRBV25-1
D: .
DNA: TGTGCCAGCAGTGATGTGGGACAAGGGGCTTACGAGCAGTACTTC
CDR3: CASSDVGQGAYEQYF

length: 16
J: TRBJ1-3
size: .
V: TRBV23-1
D: .
DNA: TGCGCCAGCAGCCGTGGGACACCACAAAAGAGAAACACCATATATTTT
CDR3: CASSRGTPQKRNTIYF

length: 15
J: TRBJ1-1
size: .
V: TRBV5-4
D: .
DNA: TGTGCCAGCAGCTTGCCTATGGGGGGGACCACTGAAGCTTTCTTT
CDR3: CASSLPMGGTTEAFF

length: 13
J: TRBJ2-3
size: .
V: TRBV19
D: .
DNA: TGTGCCAGTAGGCCGAGAGGCACAGATACGCAGTATTTT
CDR3: CASRPRGTDTQYF

length: 15
J: TRBJ2-3
size: .
V: TRBV2
D: .
DNA: TGTGCCAGCAGCGCGTTGGCTAGTAGCACAGATACGCAGTATTTT
CDR3: CASSALASSTDTQYF

length: 15
J: TRBJ2-7
size: .
V: TRBV18
D: TRBD2
DNA: TGTGCCAGCTCACCTCAGCGGGGGGGCCTCGACGAGCAGTACTTC
CDR3: CASSPQRGGLDEQYF

length: 15
J: TRBJ1-4
size: .
V: TRBV4-1
D: .
DNA: TGCGCCAGCAGCCAGGCGGAGACCCGGGATGAAAAACTGTTTTTT
CDR3: CASSQAETRDEKLFF

length: 15
J: TRBJ1-1
size: .
V: TRBV5-6
D: .
DNA: TGTGCCAGCAGCTTGAGCCCCGTAATGAACACTGAAGCTTTCTTT
CDR3: CASSLSPVMNTEAFF

length: 15
J: TRBJ2-6
size: .
V: TRBV7-2
D: .
DNA: TGTGCCAGCAGTACCGGAGGGTCTGGGGCCAACGTCCTGACTTTC
CDR3: CASSTGGSGANVLTF

length: 13
J: TRBJ2-1
size: .
V: TRBV5-5
D: .
DNA: TGTGCCAGCAGCTTCCAGGTAGCCAATGAGCAGTTCTTC
CDR3: CASSFQVANEQFF

length: 14
J: TRBJ1-5
size: .
V: TRBV6-5
D: TRBD1
DNA: TGTGCCAGCAGAGAGACAGGGGGAAATCAGCCCCAGCATTTT
CDR3: CASRETGGNQPQHF

length: 15
J: TRBJ2-3
size: .
V: TRBV5-4
D: .
DNA: TGTGCCAGCAGCTTGGGGGACGACCGACCAGATACGCAGTATTTT
CDR3: CASSLGDDRPDTQYF

length: 16
J: TRBJ2-3
size: .
V: TRBV11-3
D: .
DNA: TGTGCCAGCAGCTTATCTGGGGACCCCAGCACAGATACGCAGTATTTT
CDR3: CASSLSGDPSTDTQYF

length: 17
J: TRBJ2-3
size: few
V: TRBV7-2
D: TRBD2
DNA: TGTGCCAGCAGCTTTTTTCCGACTAGCGGGGGGGCAGATACGCAGTATTTT
CDR3: CASSFFPTSGGADTQYF

length: 14
J: TRBJ1-6
size: .
V: TRBV2
D: TRBD1
DNA: TGTGCCAGCGGCAGGGGGCGCGATAATTCACCCCTCCACTTT
CDR3: CASGRGRDNSPLHF

length: 14
J: TRBJ1-4
size: .
V: TRBV5-4
D: .
DNA: TGTGCCAGCAGCTTCTCCAGGTCTAATGAAAAACTGTTTTTT
CDR3: CASSFSRSNEKLFF

length: 15
J: TRBJ2-3
size: few
V: TRBV10-3
D: .
DNA: TGTGCCATCAGTGGGGACCGACTAGACACAGATACGCAGTATTTT
CDR3: CAISGDRLDTDTQYF

length: 14
J: TRBJ2-1
size: .
V: TRBV7-2
D: .
DNA: TGTGCCAGCAGCTTAGAACCCCTCCGGAATGAGCAGTTCTTC
CDR3: CASSLEPLRNEQFF

length: 16
J: TRBJ2-2
size: .
V: TRBV7-2
D: TRBD2
DNA: TGTGCCAGCAGCTTCGTAGCGGGACTCAACACCGGGGAGCTGTTTTTT
CDR3: CASSFVAGLNTGELFF

length: 15
J: TRBJ1-3
size: .
V: TRBV7-2
D: .
DNA: TGTGCCAGCAGCTTATCCGGGTCCTCTGGAAACACCATATATTTT
CDR3: CASSLSGSSGNTIYF

length: 14
J: TRBJ2-5
size: .
V: TRBV5-4
D: TRBD2
DNA: TGTGCCAGCAGCTTAACTAGCGGCCAAGAGACCCAGTACTTC
CDR3: CASSLTSGQETQYF

length: 15
J: TRBJ1-5
size: few
V: TRBV6-5
D: .
DNA: TGTGCCAGCAGTCAGGTCTCCGGGACGAATCAGCCCCAGCATTTT
CDR3: CASSQVSGTNQPQHF

length: 17
J: TRBJ2-1
size: .
V: TRBV5-1
D: TRBD2
DNA: TGCGCCAGCAGCTTGGGGGCCAACGGGAGGGCCCACAATGAGCAGTTCTTC
CDR3: CASSLGANGRAHNEQFF

length: 15
J: TRBJ1-6
size: .
V: TRBV7-9
D: TRBD1
DNA: TGTGCCAGCAGCCGGGACAGGAATACGAATTCACCCCTCCACTTT
CDR3: CASSRDRNTNSPLHF

length: 16
J: TRBJ2-5
size: .
V: TRBV9
D: .
DNA: TGTGCCAGCAGCGTAGCGGGAGCGACGAGGGGGGAGACCCAGTACTTC
CDR3: CASSVAGATRGETQYF

length: 15
J: TRBJ2-1
size: .
V: TRBV6-1
D: TRBD1
DNA: TGTGCCAGCAGTCCTACCGGGACAGGGGTTCATGAGCAGTTCTTC
CDR3: CASSPTGTGVHEQFF

length: 15
J: TRBJ2-7
size: .
V: TRBV18
D: .
DNA: TGTGCCAGCTCACCCCCCGCGGGGCCCTCCTACGAGCAGTACTTC
CDR3: CASSPPAGPSYEQYF

length: 14
J: TRBJ1-1
size: .
V: TRBV5-6
D: .
DNA: TGTGCCAGCAGCCCGGGACCCATGAACACTGAAGCTTTCTTT
CDR3: CASSPGPMNTEAFF

length: 13
J: TRBJ2-7
size: .
V: TRBV6-1
D: .
DNA: TGTGCCAGCAGTGAAAGGGGGGGCTACGAGCAGTACTTC
CDR3: CASSERGGYEQYF

length: 14
J: TRBJ1-1
size: .
V: TRBV28
D: .
DNA: TGTGCCAGCGGCCTAATGGGGGGGGGACCAGAAGCTTTCTTT
CDR3: CASGLMGGGPEAFF

length: 15
J: TRBJ2-3
size: .
V: TRBV11-2
D: .
DNA: TGTGCCAGCAGCCCTCGGGGGACTAGCACAGATACGCAGTATTTT
CDR3: CASSPRGTSTDTQYF

length: 15
J: TRBJ2-2
size: .
V: TRBV28
D: .
DNA: TGTGCCAGCAGTCCGCACAGGCTGAACACCGGGGAGCTGTTTTTT
CDR3: CASSPHRLNTGELFF

length: 14
J: TRBJ1-1
size: .
V: TRBV5-5
D: TRBD1
DNA: TGTGCCAGCAGCTTGACAGGGGAGAACACTGAAGCTTTCTTT
CDR3: CASSLTGENTEAFF

length: 13
J: TRBJ1-2
size: .
V: TRBV7-2
D: .
DNA: TGTGCCAGCAGCCTTGGGACCAGTCGTAGCTACACCTTC
CDR3: CASSLGTSRSYTF

length: 14
J: TRBJ2-2
size: .
V: TRBV14
D: .
DNA: TGTGCCAGCAGAAAACACGCGAACACCGGGGAGCTGTTTTTT
CDR3: CASRKHANTGELFF

length: 15
J: TRBJ2-3
size: .
V: TRBV7-3
D: TRBD1
DNA: TGTGCCAGCAGCCCGGGACAGGCGTACACAGATACGCAGTATTTT
CDR3: CASSPGQAYTDTQYF

length: 13
J: TRBJ2-1
size: .
V: TRBV6-4
D: .
DNA: TGTGCCAGCAGTTTTAAAGAGGGGGTTGAGCAGTTCTTC
CDR3: CASSFKEGVEQFF

length: 12
J: TRBJ1-1
size: few
V: TRBV29-1
D: .
DNA: TGCAGCGTTGTGGGCGGGAGCACTGAAGCTTTCTTT
CDR3: CSVVGGSTEAFF